What follows are 15 T cell receptor beta chains derived from one specimen sequenced in a study of blood T cells in healthy people across ages. Through a sample-barcoded 5' primer and a J-beta primer mix, a second PCR was run for roughly 7 to 12 cycles. Each CDR3 protein gets one entry after TCRdb re-called the 5' RACE reads with MiXCR. The data contain 1.2 million to 1.5 million distinct CDR3 sequences, approximately 38% of them singletons. Sequencing was done on a sample of blood. All receptors come from a woman between 18 and 30 years old in good health.

The V call is TRBV15, the J call TRBJ1-2; D remains ambiguous. The CDR3 runs to 15 residues. The germline gives CDR1 LNHNV, CDR2 YYDKDF (reference sequence). V shed 5 bases and J shed 8 bases, with 21 bases lying between them. The CDR3 DNA sequence: TGTGCCACCAGCGGTTACACCGGGCCATCAGCCGGCTACACCTTC. This codes for CATSGYTGPSAGYTF. Filled out from reference TRBV15 and TRBJ1-2, the complete variable domain reads DAMVIQNPRYQVTQFGKPVTLSCSQTLNHNVMYWYQQKSSQAPKLLFHYYDKDFNNEADTPDNFQSRRPNTSFCFLDIRSPGLGDTAMYLCATSGYTGPSAGYTFGSGTRLTVV.

The J gene is TRBJ2-1, the V gene TRBV28; 13 nucleotides align to TRBD2. With 6 bases clipped from V and 7 bases from J, the junction kept 9 bases outside the gene matches. CDR1 and CDR2 (germline): MDHEN, SYDVKM. This CDR3 is 16 amino acids long. CDR3 in amino acids: CASREPGLAGSNEQFF. As DNA, the CDR3 is TGTGCCAGCAGGGAACCGGGACTAGCGGGGAGTAATGAGCAGTTCTTC.

The rearrangement joins TRBV20-1 to TRBJ2-3, with 9 nucleotides matching TRBD1. V was clipped by 3 bases and J by 3 bases; unmatched bases: 13. CDR1 and CDR2 (germline): DFQATT, SNEGSKA (reference sequence). The CDR3 is 17 amino acids. CDR3 nucleotide sequence: TGCAGTGCTAGGATCTTCCGAGGACAGGGGCGGACAGATACGCAGTATTTT. Translation: CSARIFRGQGRTDTQYF.

This clonotype was seen only a few times. The J gene is TRBJ2-2, the V gene TRBV10-1; D possibly corresponds to TRBD2 (5 bases). The CDR3 spans 14 residues. V lost 6 bases and J 7 bases, leaving 15 bases between the germline ends. CDR1 is WNHNN and CDR2 is SYGVQD in the germline V gene (reference sequence). CDR3 protein: CASRPGSTGGELFF. CDR3 DNA: TGCGCCAGCAGGCCGGGATCTACGGGCGGGGAGCTGTTTTTT.

Remarks on this clonotype: This may be a read error: a much more frequent sequence differs by one nucleotide. The chain is built from TRBV4-2 and TRBJ2-3; tentative D call: TRBD2 (5 bases). Germline V gene sequence: CDR1 LGHNA, CDR2 YNFKEQ. The CDR3 runs to 13 residues. CDR3 sequence (DNA): TGTGCCAGCAGCCAAGCCCTCGGGGATACGCGGTATTTT. Protein: CASSQALGDTRYF.

The V call is TRBV28, the J call TRBJ2-3, with TRBD2 as a possible D gene (7 bases). Germline V lookup: CDR1 MDHEN, CDR2 SYDVKM. V was pared by 5 bases and J by 5 bases, with 17 bases between. The CDR3 spans 15 residues. The DNA of the CDR3 is TGTGCCAGCAGTCCTATTAGGGGGGGAGTAGATACGCAGTATTTT. Protein sequence: CASSPIRGGVDTQYF.

This clonotype appeared a few times. The V and J genes are TRBV20-1 and TRBJ2-7; D gene unclear. CDR1 and CDR2 from the germline V gene are DFQATT and SNEGSKA (reference sequence). The CDR3 covers 15 residues. Trimming cost V 1 base and J 7 bases, with 20 bases left between them. CDR3 DNA: TGCAGTGCTAGAGGACGAGGTTCGGCCTACAATGAGCAGTACTTC. Residues: CSARGRGSAYNEQYF.

This sequence joins TRBV10-2 and TRBJ2-1; TRBD1 agrees at 7 bases. The CDR3 loop spans 15 amino acids. V lost 0 bases and J lost 14; bases outside the gene matches: 13. Looked up from germline, CDR1 is WSHSY and CDR2 is SAAADI. The CDR3 sequence is CASSESGSKGGNKFF. The CDR3 DNA reads TGCGCCAGCAGTGAGTCGGGATCGAAAGGGGGCAATAAGTTCTTC.

The chain has TRBV10-3 and TRBJ2-5; 8 bases agree with TRBD2. Germline V gene lookup returns CDR1 ENHRY and CDR2 SYGVKD. The CDR3 runs to 16 residues. V was pared by 6 bases and J by 11 bases, with 20 bases of the junction left unmatched. The DNA for the CDR3 is TGTGCCATCAGCGGTCGGGATAGCGGGATAGGAGGTGAGCAGTACTTC. It specifies CAISGRDSGIGGEQYF.

As concerns this clonotype: The junction differs from germline at one of its ends, possibly a read error. CDR3 DNA: TGTGCCGGCAGTTCTGAAGGGGTTGGAGATACGCAGTATTTT. Amino acid sequence: CAGSSEGVGDTQYF. This rearrangement joins TRBV12-3 or TRBV12-4 to TRBJ2-3; maybe TRBD1 (5 bases). The CDR3 is 14 amino acids.

This chain joins TRBV7-2 and TRBJ2-3; possibly TRBD2 for D (5 bases). This CDR3 has 17 residues. Trimming left V 5 bases short and J 2 bases short, with 20 bases between. Germline values: CDR1 SGHTA, CDR2 FQGNSA. CDR3 bases: TGTGCCAGCAGCCTGCCGGCGGGCAAGCCTTCCACAGATACGCAGTATTTT. This sequence encodes CASSLPAGKPSTDTQYF. Full variable domain (remainder filled in from reference TRBV7-2 and TRBJ2-3): GAGVSQSPSNKVTEKGKDVELRCDPISGHTALYWYRQSLGQGLEFLIYFQGNSAPDKSGLPSDRFSAERTGGSVSTLTIQRTQQEDSAVYLCASSLPAGKPSTDTQYFGPGTRLTVL.

The chain carries TRBV18 and TRBJ1-3; 9 positions agree with TRBD1. V lost 5 bases, J lost 2 bases, and 13 bases stayed unmatched. Germline CDR1 reads KGHSH; CDR2 reads LQKENI. The CDR3 is 18 residues long. The CDR3 bases are TGTGCCAGCTCAGACCGGGACAGGGCTGGCAGGACTGGAAACACCATATATTTT. It translates to CASSDRDRAGRTGNTIYF.

This rearrangement joins TRBV3-1 to TRBJ1-2; D gene ambiguous. Looked up from germline, CDR1 is LGHDT and CDR2 is YNNKEL (reference sequence). Trimming took off 1 base at V and 2 bases at J, with 11 bases between the two ends. CDR3 length: 15 residues. The chain's CDR3 is CASSQVGRENYGYTF. CDR3 DNA sequence: TGTGCCAGCAGCCAAGTAGGCCGTGAAAACTATGGCTACACCTTC.

J is TRBJ2-2 and V is TRBV6-1, with D unresolved. V was shortened by 2 bases and J by 10 bases, with 14 bases between the two germline ends. CDR1 is MNHNS and CDR2 is SASEGT in the germline V gene. The CDR3 is 14 residues long. The CDR3 spells CASSEIGESEELFF. The CDR3 DNA follows: TGTGCCAGCAGTGAAATCGGCGAGTCGGAGGAGCTGTTTTTT.

The chain uses TRBV12-3 or TRBV12-4 and TRBJ1-2, with TRBD1 matching 7 bases. Trimming cost V 6 bases and J 0 bases; bases outside gene matches: 7. The CDR3 is made up of 15 amino acids. The CDR3 reads CASRATGLTNYGYTF. The DNA for the CDR3 is TGTGCCAGCAGAGCGACAGGGCTTACTAACTATGGCTACACCTTC.